This record covers a single T cell receptor beta chain. The antigen is unknown. With a duration under 2 months, the hyperthyroidism was newly diagnosed in patients aged 18 to 65. The CDR3 is 12 residues long. Trimming took off 3 bases at V and 3 bases at J, with 4 bases between the two ends. Germline CDR1 is LGHNA and CDR2 is YSLEER. RNA transcripts served as the template for amplifying TCR beta CDR3 regions. HTBI primers were the set used in a first-round RT-PCR of the TCR CDR3. One entry per CDR3 protein, called by TCRdb with MiXCR from the multiplex PCR reads. The sample lists about 590,000 distinct CDR3 sequences, less than 20% occurring once. The data were obtained in a study of T cells in Graves' hyperthyroidism and ophthalmopathy. Study in general: Peripheral blood was secured at the point of initial diagnosis, before any treatment.

Points from the study as a whole: Among thyroid clonotypes expanded above 0.001, most also appeared in blood.

The sequence came from a young woman with Graves' hyperthyroidism. The sequencing sample was made of blood. The chain is built from TRBV4-3 and TRBJ2-3; unclear D gene. The CDR3 sequence: CASSHATDTQYF. The CDR3 DNA sequence: TGCGCCAGCAGCCACGCGACAGATACGCAGTATTTT.